Each of the 18 T cell receptor beta chains below was sequenced from the same sample in a study of blood T cell repertoires in COVID-19. Assay used: immunoSEQ multiplex PCR; TCRdb lists only in-frame clones, some missing. This table has about 200,000 clones, about 88% appearing once. Material: peripheral blood. The receptors were sampled from a man aged 50 to 59 with COVID-19, enrolled during active disease.

The gene calls are TRBV30 and TRBJ1-5; 10 positions agree with TRBD1. CDR1 and CDR2 (germline): GTSNPN, SVGIG (reference sequence). With V trimmed by 0 bases and J by 6 bases, 20 bases remained unmatched. The CDR3 extends over 20 amino acids. Here the CDR3 DNA reads TGTGCCTGGAGTGTATGGAGGGACAGGGGTACCAGGGGTCCCTTTCAGCCCCAGCATTTT. This translates into CAWSVWRDRGTRGPFQPQHF.

The chain employs TRBV7-2 and TRBJ2-1; possibly TRBD1 for D (5 bases). V lost 3 bases and J 7 bases, leaving 19 bases between the germline ends. The CDR3 is 16 amino acids. CDR1 and CDR2 (germline): SGHTA, FQGNSA. CDR3 coding DNA: TGTGCCAGCAGCTTTAAAGTCAACCCCTCAGGGAATGAGCAGTTCTTC. Amino acid sequence: CASSFKVNPSGNEQFF.

The chain carries TRBV10-2 and TRBJ2-1; 8 positions match TRBD2. The J segment lost 0 bases and the V segment lost 4 bases, leaving 8 bases of the junction unmatched. This CDR3 region has 17 residues. Looked up from germline, CDR1 is WSHSY and CDR2 is SAAADI. The CDR3 sequence is CASSVSGGGSSYNEQFF. The CDR3 coding sequence is TGCGCCAGCAGTGTTTCTGGCGGGGGGAGCTCCTACAATGAGCAGTTCTTC.

The CDR3 coding sequence is TGTGCCAGCAGCCAAGACTCCCTCTCCTACGAGCAGTACTTC. As protein: CASSQDSLSYEQYF. V is TRBV4-2 and J is TRBJ2-7; D remains ambiguous. CDR3 length equals 14 residues. V lost 0 bases to trimming and J lost 0 bases, with 6 bases between them. Germline V gene sequence: CDR1 LGHNA, CDR2 YNFKEQ.

As regards this clone: Germline and junction disagree at one end, which may indicate a read error. Other DNA sequences in the sample encode the same CDR3. V and J are TRBV7-6 and TRBJ1-1; D possibly corresponds to TRBD1 (6 bases). The CDR3 consists of 14 residues. CDR1 and CDR2 from the germline V gene are SGHVS and FNYEAQ. The CDR3 is CASSLARGDTEAFF. In DNA, the CDR3 is TGTGCCAGCAGCTTAGCGCGGGGGGACACTGAAGCTTTTTTT.

CDR3 region: CASRQGGYNEQFF. CDR3 sequence (DNA): TGTGCCAGCAGACAAGGGGGCTACAATGAGCAGTTCTTC. The V call is TRBV5-5, the J call TRBJ2-1, with D maybe TRBD1 (6 bases). Germline V lookup: CDR1 SGHKS, CDR2 YYEKEE (reference sequence). Trimming took 5 bases from V and 3 from J, leaving 9 bases between them. The CDR3 runs to 13 residues.

This chain uses TRBV27 with TRBJ2-7; 8 positions agree with TRBD2. CDR1 and CDR2 (germline): MNHEY, SMNVEV (reference sequence). V gave up 4 bases and J gave up 3 bases; unmatched junction bases: 17. The CDR3 has 18 residues. CDR3 nucleotide sequence: TGTGCCAGCAGTTCACCCTCCATTGGCGGGGGGTTGCACTACGAGCAGTACTTC. Translating gives CASSSPSIGGGLHYEQYF.

V usage is TRBV3-1 (or the pseudogene TRBV3-2) and J usage is TRBJ1-2; no clear D. Germline CDR1 LGHDT, CDR2 YNNKEL (reference sequence). The V end lost 0 bases, the J end lost 5 bases, and 4 bases lay between the germline ends. The length of the CDR3 is 12 residues. Here the CDR3 reads CASSQEAYGYTF. The DNA for the CDR3 is TGTGCCAGCAGCCAAGAGGCTTATGGCTACACCTTC.

This clone has just a few counts. The chain's CDR3 is CASSGGRTGNDYEQYF. The CDR3, as DNA: TGTGCCAGCAGCGGAGGTAGGACAGGCAACGACTACGAGCAGTACTTC. The chain is built from TRBV7-9 and TRBJ2-7; 7 bases match TRBD1. CDR3 length: 16 amino acids. Trimming took 5 bases from V and 3 from J; bases not matched to a gene: 13. The germline gives CDR1 SEHNR, CDR2 FQNEAQ (reference sequence).

The V gene is TRBV28, the J gene TRBJ1-5; D might be TRBD1 (5 bases). This CDR3 has 19 amino acids. Germline V CDR1 and CDR2: MDHEN, SYDVKM. The V gene lost 0 bases and the J gene lost 2 bases, with 20 bases spanning the gap. The CDR3 region has the DNA TGTGCCAGCAGTTTATGGGGTATAGGAGGGACCCTTCGCAATCAGCCCCAGCATTTT. This gives the protein CASSLWGIGGTLRNQPQHF.

The genes are TRBV27 and TRBJ2-1; D call uncertain. Germline V gene sequence: CDR1 MNHEY, CDR2 SMNVEV (reference sequence). This CDR3 is built from 14 residues. V was trimmed by 1 base and J by 4 bases, leaving 8 bases between them. CDR3: CASSLYPAYNEQFF. The CDR3 nucleotides read TGTGCCAGCAGTTTATATCCCGCGTACAATGAGCAGTTCTTC.

For the CDR3, the DNA is TGTGCCACCAGTGACCAGGGCTGGGGAGAGACCCAGTACTTC. Translated: CATSDQGWGETQYF. The V and J genes are TRBV24-1 and TRBJ2-5; tentatively, D is TRBD1 (5 bases). The germline CDR1 and CDR2 sequences are KGHDR and SFDVKD. This CDR3 contains 14 residues. Trimming took off 4 bases at V and 4 bases at J, with 12 bases between the two ends.

The rearrangement links TRBV7-6 to TRBJ2-7; 11 bases line up with TRBD2. Germline V lookup: CDR1 SGHVS, CDR2 FNYEAQ. V lost 0 bases and J lost 5; bases outside the gene matches: 9. This CDR3 spans 17 amino acids. The CDR3 DNA reads TGTGCCAGCAGCTTAGCCCCCCCGACTAGCGGGATCCACGAGCAGTACTTC. Translating gives CASSLAPPTSGIHEQYF.

This clone appeared a single time. The CDR3 is CASSITGNIHQPQHF. In nucleotides, the CDR3 is TGTGCCAGTAGTATAACAGGGAATATTCATCAGCCCCAGCATTTT. This rearrangement joins TRBV19 to TRBJ1-5; D is perhaps TRBD1 (6 bases). The CDR3 sequence is 15 residues long. Trimming took 2 bases from V and 5 from J, leaving 13 bases between them. Looked up from germline, CDR1 is LNHDA and CDR2 is SQIVND (reference sequence).

The rearrangement joins TRBV3-1 (or the pseudogene TRBV3-2) to TRBJ1-6; D perhaps matches TRBD1 (6 bases). CDR1 is LGHDT, CDR2 YNNKEL, per germline (reference sequence). Trimming cost V 2 bases and J 9 bases, with 14 bases left between them. The CDR3 loop spans 15 amino acids. CDR3 nucleotides: TGTGCCAGCAGCCAAATACAGGGTGTGGTTTCACCCCTCCACTTT. It specifies CASSQIQGVVSPLHF.

The chain couples TRBV28 to TRBJ2-7, with unresolved D. Trimming pared 3 bases from V and 0 bases from J, leaving 9 bases between. This CDR3 has 14 amino acids. Germline-derived CDR1 and CDR2 are MDHEN and SYDVKM. The CDR3 protein is CASSLQQHSYEQYF. The CDR3 DNA reads as TGTGCCAGCAGTTTGCAACAGCACTCCTACGAGCAGTACTTC. The full variable domain, its missing parts supplied by reference TRBV28 and TRBJ2-7, is DVKVTQSSRYLVKRTGEKVFLECVQDMDHENMFWYRQDPGLGLRLIYFSYDVKMKEKGDIPEGYSVSREKKERFSLILESASTNQTSMYLCASSLQQHSYEQYFGPGTRLTVT.

The CDR3, as DNA: TGTGCCAGCAGCGTAGTCCCTAGCGGGGGGCGAACGTACAATGAGCAGTTCTTC. It translates to CASSVVPSGGRTYNEQFF. The gene calls are TRBV9 and TRBJ2-1, with 11 bases matching TRBD2. The germline V gene has CDR1 SGDLS and CDR2 YYNGEE. J gave up 4 bases and V 0 bases, and 9 bases lay outside the gene matches. This CDR3 has 18 residues.

The sample holds a few counts of this clone. The chain combines TRBV5-4 with TRBJ1-2; D not certain. Deletions cut 0 bases from V and 8 bases from J, with 11 bases between. Germline-derived CDR1 and CDR2 are SGHNT and YYREEE (reference sequence). The CDR3 contains 13 residues. CDR3 DNA sequence: TGTGCCAGCAGCTTGGTCGGAGGGATGGGCTACACCTTC. Protein sequence: CASSLVGGMGYTF.